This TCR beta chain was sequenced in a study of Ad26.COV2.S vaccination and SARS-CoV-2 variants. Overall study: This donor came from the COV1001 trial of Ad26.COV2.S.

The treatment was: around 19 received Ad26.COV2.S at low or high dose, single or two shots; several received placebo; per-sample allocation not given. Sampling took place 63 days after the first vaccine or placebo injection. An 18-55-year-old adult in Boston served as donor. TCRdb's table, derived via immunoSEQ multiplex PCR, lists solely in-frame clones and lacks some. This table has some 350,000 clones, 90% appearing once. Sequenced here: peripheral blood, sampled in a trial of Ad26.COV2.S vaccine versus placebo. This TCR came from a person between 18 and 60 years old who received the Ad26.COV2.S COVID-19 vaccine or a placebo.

DNA for the CDR3: TGTGCCAGCAGCCCCCGACTGTGGACTTCTCCCGAGAACACTGAAGCTTTCTTT. Amino acids: CASSPRLWTSPENTEAFF. The chain links TRBV6-2 or TRBV6-3 to TRBJ1-1, with D uncertain. The CDR3 sequence is 18 residues long. Germline V gene data show CDR1 as MNHEY and CDR2 as SVGEGT. The ends were cut back, 6 bases at V and 1 base at J, with 24 bases in the middle.